A single sample gave rise to the 20 T cell receptor beta chains below, sequenced in a study of blood T cell repertoires in COVID-19. Measured with immunoSEQ multiplex PCR; TCRdb has only the in-frame clones, and not every one. Altogether about 310,000 clones are present, roughly 84% being singletons, with the ten largest covering 1%. The sample comprised peripheral blood. The receptors stem from a man aged 45 to 65 with active or convalescent COVID-19.

V and J are TRBV19 and TRBJ1-1, with 8 bases aligning to TRBD1. V trimming: 5 bases; J trimming: 1 base; junction bases outside the gene matches: 9. The CDR3 has 16 amino acids. Germline loops: CDR1 LNHDA, CDR2 SQIVND (reference sequence). CDR3 DNA sequence: TGTGCCAGTAGTGCCGACGCAGGGGGCGGGAACACTGAAGCTTTCTTT. This sequence encodes CASSADAGGGNTEAFF. The variable domain in full, completed from reference TRBV19 and TRBJ1-1, reads DGGITQSPKYLFRKEGQNVTLSCEQNLNHDAMYWYRQDPGQGLRLIYYSQIVNDFQKGDIAEGYSVSREKKESFPLTVTSAQKNPTAFYLCASSADAGGGNTEAFFGQGTRLTVV.

The chain combines TRBV28 with TRBJ1-6; TRBD1 agrees at 8 bases. CDR1 and CDR2 (germline): MDHEN, SYDVKM. This CDR3 has 16 residues. The J segment lost 7 bases and the V segment lost 5 bases, leaving 10 bases of the junction unmatched. The CDR3 loop is CASSVYRTGRNSPLHF. The CDR3 nucleotides are TGTGCCAGCAGTGTATACCGGACAGGGAGGAATTCACCCCTCCACTTT.

This chain links TRBV11-1 with TRBJ2-1, with D possibly matching TRBD2 (6 bases). This CDR3 contains 14 residues. The V gene's germline CDR1 is SGHAT and CDR2 FQDESV (reference sequence). With 4 bases removed from V and 9 bases from J, the gap between germline ends came to 16 bases. The CDR3 spells CASSSLAENVEQFF. The DNA of the CDR3 is TGTGCCAGCAGCTCGTTAGCGGAGAACGTTGAGCAGTTCTTC.

In DNA, the CDR3 is TGTGCCATCAGTGAGTCTAGCGGACAAGAGACCCAGTACTTC. Its translation: CAISESSGQETQYF. The gene calls are TRBV10-3 and TRBJ2-5, with TRBD2 as a possible D gene (6 bases). Germline CDR1 ENHRY, CDR2 SYGVKD. V gave up 0 bases and J gave up 2 bases, with 7 bases separating them. The CDR3 runs to 14 residues.

The genes are TRBV7-8 and TRBJ1-4, with TRBD1 as a possible D gene (5 bases). The germline gives CDR1 SGHVS, CDR2 FQNEAQ. This CDR3 is 13 amino acids long. Trimming removed 4 bases at V and 10 bases at J, with 13 bases between. CDR3 DNA: TGTGCCAGCAGCTCGGTCAGGGTAGGAAAACTGTTTTTT. As protein: CASSSVRVGKLFF.

The chain employs TRBV2 and TRBJ2-4; TRBD1 matches 9 bases. V dropped 6 bases and J dropped 4; count of bases not matched to a gene: 16. The germline V gene has CDR1 SNHLY and CDR2 FYNNEI. The length of the CDR3 is 18 residues. CDR3 DNA sequence: TGTGCCAGCAGCCACAGGGGGCGGGAGATTTCACTAAAAAACATTCAGTACTTC. This sequence encodes CASSHRGREISLKNIQYF. The full variable domain, rest sourced from reference TRBV2 and TRBJ2-4, is EPEVTQTPSHQVTQMGQEVILRCVPISNHLYFYWYRQILGQKVEFLVSFYNNEISEKSEIFDDQFSVERPDGSNFTLKIRSTKLEDSAMYFCASSHRGREISLKNIQYFGAGTRLSVL.

V and J are TRBV12-5 and TRBJ1-1, with D uncertain. Germline V gene data show CDR1 as LGHNT and CDR2 as FRNRAP. V was pared by 4 bases and J by 6 bases, with 9 bases between. The CDR3 runs 12 residues. CDR3 loop: CASGWAGAEAFF. The CDR3 region has the DNA TGTGCTAGTGGTTGGGCTGGCGCTGAAGCTTTCTTT.

The rearrangement links TRBV3-1 (or the pseudogene TRBV3-2) to TRBJ2-1, with 7 bases lining up with TRBD2. The CDR3 spans 15 residues. The V gene end was trimmed by 1 base and the J gene end by 4 bases; junction bases not matched to a gene: 4. Germline V lookup: CDR1 LGHDT, CDR2 YNNKEL (reference sequence). The CDR3 reads CASSQVGGGYNEQFF. The CDR3 nucleotides read TGTGCCAGCAGCCAAGTGGGCGGGGGATACAATGAGCAGTTCTTC.

The rearrangement uses TRBV11-3 and TRBJ2-1; tentatively, D is TRBD1 (6 bases). Germline V gene data show CDR1 as SGHNT and CDR2 as YENEEA. Between the trimmed V and J ends, which lost 5 bases and 4 bases, there was a span of 12 bases. There are 14 residues in the CDR3. CDR3 in DNA: TGTGCCAGCAGCCCAGGGGCCGTTTACAATGAGCAGTTCTTC. Translating gives CASSPGAVYNEQFF.

J is TRBJ2-6 and V is TRBV18; 9 nucleotides agree with TRBD1. The CDR3 is made up of 18 amino acids. V gave up 3 bases and J gave up 0 bases; unmatched junction bases: 6. CDR1 is KGHSH, CDR2 LQKENI, per germline. The CDR3 sequence: CASSPRTGEFSGANVLTF. CDR3 sequence (DNA): TGTGCCAGCTCACCGAGGACAGGGGAGTTCTCTGGGGCCAACGTCCTGACTTTC.

This clone has only one observation. The chain uses TRBV18 and TRBJ1-2; 8 bases are a match to TRBD1. Germline CDR1 KGHSH, CDR2 LQKENI. Losses at the gene ends were 4 bases for V and 3 bases for J; bases not matched to a gene: 10. The CDR3 runs 16 residues. CDR3 loop: CASSLSAGQGYYGYTF. CDR3 sequence (DNA): TGTGCCAGCTCACTCTCCGCCGGACAGGGCTACTATGGCTACACCTTC.

The CDR3 nucleotides read TGTGCCACCAGTGATCCGAGGGGGTCCCCTGAAGCTTTCTTT. This encodes CATSDPRGSPEAFF. This chain joins TRBV24-1 and TRBJ1-1, with D possibly matching TRBD1 (6 bases). The V and J ends lost 3 bases and 6 bases respectively, with 13 bases between them. The CDR3 spans 14 residues. The germline CDR1 and CDR2 sequences are KGHDR and SFDVKD.

To note about this clone: The sample has other DNA sequences that encode this CDR3 too. The rearrangement uses TRBV28 and TRBJ2-7; TRBD2 is a possible D gene (6 bases). This CDR3 is 14 amino acids long. Between the trimmed V and J ends, which lost 5 bases and 1 base, there was a span of 12 bases. The V gene's germline CDR1 is MDHEN and CDR2 SYDVKM. The CDR3: CASSPRDFSYEQYF. DNA of the CDR3: TGTGCCAGCAGTCCCCGGGACTTTTCCTACGAGCAGTACTTC.

The rearrangement joins TRBV28 to TRBJ1-5; 10 bases agree with TRBD1. The CDR3 spans 15 residues. Germline V gene lookup returns CDR1 MDHEN and CDR2 SYDVKM. V shed 5 bases, J shed 7 bases, and the junction held 8 bases outside the gene matches. CDR3 DNA: TGTGCCAGCAGTATGGGACAGGGGATACTGCAGCCCCAGCATTTT. Amino acid sequence: CASSMGQGILQPQHF.

The chain uses TRBV7-3 and TRBJ2-3; D unclear. Trimming stripped 3 bases from V and 11 bases from J, with 15 bases between. CDR3 length: 13 residues. CDR1 SGHTA and CDR2 FQGTGA come from the germline V gene. The CDR3 region is CASSFTVDGGQYF. The CDR3 DNA sequence: TGTGCCAGCAGCTTCACAGTAGATGGTGGGCAGTATTTT.

The sample holds one count of this clone. V gene TRBV7-3 combines with J gene TRBJ2-5; TRBD2 might be the D (6 bases). CDR3 size: 16 residues. The V gene's germline CDR1 is SGHTA and CDR2 FQGTGA. V lost 0 bases, J lost 5 bases, and 16 bases lay in between. CDR3: CASSLTGRAAGETQYF. CDR3 nucleotides: TGTGCCAGCAGCTTAACAGGGAGAGCGGCGGGGGAGACCCAGTACTTC.

This clone was counted a few times. The chain uses TRBV4-3 and TRBJ1-2; D unclear. Germline V lookup: CDR1 LGHNA, CDR2 YSLEER. Trimming removed 0 bases from V and 4 bases from J, with 12 bases in between. CDR3 size: 15 residues. The CDR3 loop reads CASSQDGNGLYGYTF. CDR3 DNA sequence: TGCGCCAGCAGCCAAGATGGTAACGGACTCTATGGCTACACCTTC.

This clone came up a few times. The genes are TRBV30 and TRBJ1-1; weak D call: TRBD1 (6 bases). Trimming cost V 2 bases and J 1 base, with 20 bases left between them. Germline CDR1 GTSNPN, CDR2 SVGIG (reference sequence). The CDR3 spans 17 residues. DNA of the CDR3: TGTGCCTGGAGTTCGCCCCGGGCTGGACAGTCGAACACTGAAGCTTTCTTT. This encodes CAWSSPRAGQSNTEAFF.

The rearrangement joins TRBV5-4 to TRBJ2-4, with D unclear. Trimming cost V 0 bases and J 13 bases, with 8 bases left between them. CDR1 and CDR2 (germline): SGHNT, YYREEE (reference sequence). The length of the CDR3 is 11 residues. Here the CDR3 DNA reads TGTGCCAGCAGCTTGGGGCATATACAGTACTTC. It translates to CASSLGHIQYF.

The CDR3 nucleotides read TGTGCCAGCAGGCAACCGGGACAGGGGTCGAGCGAGCAGTACTTC. It is translated as CASRQPGQGSSEQYF. This chain joins TRBV28 and TRBJ2-7, with 10 bases identical to TRBD1. Germline V gene data show CDR1 as MDHEN and CDR2 as SYDVKM. Unmatched junction bases numbered 11, after V lost 6 bases and J lost 6 bases. This CDR3 comprises 15 residues. The full variable domain, in which reference TRBV28 and TRBJ2-7 provide the parts outside the CDR3, is DVKVTQSSRYLVKRTGEKVFLECVQDMDHENMFWYRQDPGLGLRLIYFSYDVKMKEKGDIPEGYSVSREKKERFSLILESASTNQTSMYLCASRQPGQGSSEQYFGPGTRLTVT.